The 21 T cell receptor beta chains listed next were all sequenced from one sample in a study of T cells in Graves' hyperthyroidism and ophthalmopathy. Template material for amplifying TCR beta CDR3 regions consisted of RNA transcripts. Carried out on the TCR CDR3, a first-round RT-PCR used the HTBI primer set. TCRdb reprocessed the multiplex PCR reads with MiXCR, giving one entry per CDR3 protein. Among over 300,000 distinct CDR3 sequences listed, 11% to 15% were seen once. Specimen: blood. Receptors were obtained from a woman aged 55-69 years with Graves' hyperthyroidism.

As for this clonotype: A much larger clone lies a single base off, so this may be a read error. The chain combines TRBV9 with TRBJ2-2; possibly TRBD1 or TRBD2 for D (5 bases each). In germline, CDR1 is SGDLS, CDR2 YYNGEE. CDR3 length equals 15 residues. The CDR3, as DNA: TGTGCCAGCAGCGTAGCCAGGGAGAACACCGGGGAGCTGCTTTTT. Residues: CASSVARENTGELLF.

In its sample, this clonotype was seen a few times. The rearrangement joins TRBV6-9 to TRBJ2-3; D is unresolved. V lost 2 bases to trimming and J lost 3 bases, with 6 bases between them. Germline V gene lookup returns CDR1 MNHGY and CDR2 SVAAGI. The CDR3 spans 13 residues. Here the CDR3 reads CASSYLVTDTQYF. The CDR3 nucleotides read TGTGCCAGCAGTTATCTTGTGACAGATACGCAGTATTTT.

The rearrangement links TRBV19 to TRBJ1-5; 8 bases agree with TRBD1. With 7 bases clipped from V and 2 bases from J, the junction kept 10 bases outside the gene matches. Looked up from germline, CDR1 is LNHDA and CDR2 is SQIVND (reference sequence). CDR3 length: 16 residues. The CDR3 DNA reads as TGTGCCAGTATCGACAGGGGAGTAATTGGCAATCAGCCCCAGCATTTT. Amino acid sequence: CASIDRGVIGNQPQHF.

This clonotype was seen only a few times. V is TRBV9 and J is TRBJ2-5, with a weak D call TRBD1 (6 bases). The CDR3 covers 15 residues. V lost 2 bases and J 4 bases, leaving 15 bases between the germline ends. Germline CDR1 reads SGDLS; CDR2 reads YYNGEE. CDR3 nucleotides: TGTGCCAGCAGCGTCTCAGGGGCGAAGGGAGAGACCCAGTACTTC. This gives the protein CASSVSGAKGETQYF.

This clonotype was seen more than once but under ten times. This sequence joins TRBV18 and TRBJ2-2, with D perhaps matching TRBD2 (6 bases). The germline V gene encodes CDR1 KGHSH and CDR2 LQKENI. The V gene lost 0 bases and the J gene lost 5 bases, with 16 bases spanning the gap. This CDR3 has 17 amino acids. CDR3 bases: TGTGCCAGCTCACCACCGGGTGGGCCCCGGGGGACCGGGGAGCTGTTTTTT. Protein: CASSPPGGPRGTGELFF. The full variable domain, in which reference TRBV18 and TRBJ2-2 provide the parts outside the CDR3, is NAGVMQNPRHLVRRRGQEARLRCSPMKGHSHVYWYRQLPEEGLKFMVYLQKENIIDESGMPKERFSAEFPKEGPSILRIQQVVRGDSAAYFCASSPPGGPRGTGELFFGEGSRLTVL.

This clonotype was seen at least ten times. The V and J genes are TRBV30 and TRBJ2-1; D not certain. The germline V gene encodes CDR1 GTSNPN and CDR2 SVGIG (reference sequence). V was shortened by 4 bases and J by 4 bases, with 5 bases between the two germline ends. This CDR3 has 11 amino acids. The DNA for the CDR3 is TGTGCCTGGAACGATTACAATGAGCAGTTCTTC. It is translated as CAWNDYNEQFF.

In its sample, this clonotype was seen many times. The chain is built from TRBV29-1 and TRBJ2-3; a possible D gene is TRBD2 (5 bases). Germline V gene data show CDR1 as SQVTM and CDR2 as ANQGSEA. This CDR3 region has 14 residues. V was shortened by 3 bases and J by 0 bases, with 10 bases between the two germline ends. The CDR3 protein is CSVDGEWSTDTQYF. CDR3 sequence (DNA): TGCAGCGTTGATGGGGAGTGGAGCACAGATACGCAGTATTTT.

There are many counts of this clonotype. CDR3 loop: CASSADRGRADTQYF. CDR3 coding DNA: TGTGCCAGCAGCGCTGACAGGGGGCGCGCAGATACGCAGTATTTT. V is TRBV11-3 and J is TRBJ2-3; TRBD1 matches 10 bases. The CDR3 consists of 15 residues. CDR1 SGHNT and CDR2 YENEEA come from the germline V gene. V lost 5 bases, J lost 4 bases, and 6 bases stayed unmatched.

This sequence joins TRBV12-3 or TRBV12-4 and TRBJ1-5, with TRBD1 matching 9 bases. The CDR3 covers 17 residues. The trim removed 5 bases at V and 3 bases at J, leaving 11 bases unmatched. CDR3 DNA: TGTGCCAGCAGTATGGCGCAGGACAGGGGTATCAATCAGCCCCAGCATTTT. This translates into CASSMAQDRGINQPQHF.

This chain links TRBV9 with TRBJ2-5, with a weak D call TRBD1 (6 bases). V dropped 3 bases and J dropped 7 bases, with 16 bases sitting between them. CDR1 SGDLS and CDR2 YYNGEE come from the germline V gene. The CDR3 length is 14 residues. The CDR3 region is CASSDSSQGRTQYF. The CDR3, as DNA: TGTGCCAGCAGCGACAGCTCGCAGGGGCGGACCCAGTACTTC.

This clonotype was counted ten times or more. V usage is TRBV30 and J usage is TRBJ1-3; D gene ambiguous. CDR1 GTSNPN and CDR2 SVGIG come from the germline V gene (reference sequence). The CDR3 has 15 residues. The V end was cut by 0 bases, the J end by 0 bases, with 9 bases between. CDR3 protein: CAWSVPGNSGNTIYF. For the CDR3, the DNA is TGTGCCTGGAGTGTACCTGGGAACTCTGGAAACACCATATATTTT.

This clonotype has ten or more counts. The chain combines TRBV3-1 with TRBJ1-1, with 12 bases identical to TRBD1. The V and J ends lost 3 bases and 0 bases, in that order; junction bases with no gene match: 5. Germline assignment: CDR1 LGHDT and CDR2 YNNKEL (reference sequence). The CDR3 sequence is 17 residues long. CDR3 amino acids: CASSQSRDRGLNTEAFF. The CDR3 coding sequence is TGTGCCAGCAGCCAGTCCCGGGACAGGGGGCTGAACACTGAAGCTTTCTTT.

This clonotype showed up many times. The chain joins TRBV12-3 or TRBV12-4 to TRBJ1-5, with a tentative D call TRBD1 (6 bases). The V end lost 7 bases, the J end lost 7 bases, and 20 bases lay between the germline ends. CDR3 length: 15 amino acids. This CDR3 reads CASTQGTGSRQPQHF. In DNA form, the CDR3 reads TGTGCCAGCACCCAGGGAACAGGGTCACGACAGCCCCAGCATTTT.

In this sample, this clonotype turned up a few times. Here the CDR3 reads CATSDLPGEQYF. CDR3 coding DNA: TGTGCCACCAGTGATTTACCCGGCGAGCAGTACTTC. The chain combines TRBV24-1 with TRBJ2-7; D gene ambiguous. The CDR3 is 12 amino acids. Per the germline V gene, CDR1 is KGHDR and CDR2 is SFDVKD. Trimming stripped 1 base from V and 6 bases from J, with 6 bases between.

The chain employs TRBV5-5 and TRBJ2-7; 7 bases are a match to TRBD1. After removal of 5 bases from V and 2 bases from J, the junction contained 13 bases not matched to a gene. In germline, CDR1 is SGHKS, CDR2 YYEKEE (reference sequence). This CDR3 comprises 16 residues. The CDR3 loop is CASRLQGRTAAYEQYF. The DNA for the CDR3 is TGTGCCAGCAGATTACAGGGGCGGACCGCGGCCTACGAGCAGTACTTC.

This clonotype was seen ten or more times. This chain connects TRBV7-3 to TRBJ2-7; TRBD2 agrees at 10 bases. The trim removed 5 bases at V and 6 bases at J, leaving 16 bases unmatched. CDR3 length: 17 amino acids. CDR1 is SGHTA, CDR2 FQGTGA, per germline. This CDR3 is CASSPDLLAGRSGEQYF. The DNA of the CDR3 is TGTGCCAGCAGCCCCGATTTACTAGCGGGGCGGTCGGGCGAGCAGTACTTC.

The chain links TRBV5-1 to TRBJ2-1; TRBD1 matches 7 bases. V lost 2 bases to trimming and J lost 7 bases; unmatched junction nucleotides: 12. This CDR3 is 16 amino acids long. Germline loops: CDR1 SGHRS, CDR2 YFSETQ. This CDR3 reads CASSFETGKWLNEQFF. The CDR3 DNA is TGCGCCAGCAGCTTCGAGACAGGGAAGTGGTTGAATGAGCAGTTCTTC.

This clonotype was found many times. The CDR3 spells CASRRGALDYGYTF. DNA for the CDR3: TGTGCCAGTAGGCGAGGGGCGCTGGACTATGGCTACACCTTC. The chain has TRBV19 and TRBJ1-2; D may be TRBD1 (5 bases). V was shortened by 6 bases and J by 3 bases, with 14 bases between the two germline ends. The CDR3 loop spans 14 amino acids. Germline V lookup: CDR1 LNHDA, CDR2 SQIVND (reference sequence). Combining the CDR3 with reference TRBV19 and TRBJ1-2 gives the whole variable domain DGGITQSPKYLFRKEGQNVTLSCEQNLNHDAMYWYRQDPGQGLRLIYYSQIVNDFQKGDIAEGYSVSREKKESFPLTVTSAQKNPTAFYLCASRRGALDYGYTFGSGTRLTVV.

This clonotype was found many times. The rearrangement uses TRBV9 and TRBJ2-1; TRBD2 agrees at 7 bases. CDR1 and CDR2 (germline): SGDLS, YYNGEE. V shed 1 base, J shed 8 bases, and the junction held 9 bases outside the gene matches. The CDR3 runs 15 residues. CDR3 sequence (DNA): TGTGCCAGCAGCGTAAGGACTAACGCGGGGGATGAGCAGTTCTTC. Its translation is CASSVRTNAGDEQFF.

The chain employs TRBV24-1 and TRBJ2-2; 10 positions match TRBD2. The trim removed 3 bases at V and 7 bases at J, leaving 10 bases unmatched. Germline V gene lookup returns CDR1 KGHDR and CDR2 SFDVKD. The CDR3 runs to 17 residues. Written as DNA, the CDR3 is TGTGCCACCAGTGATGGACCTACTAGCGGGACTAACGGGGAGCTGTTTTTT. It is translated as CATSDGPTSGTNGELFF.

This clonotype was counted at least ten times. J is TRBJ2-3 and V is TRBV29-1, with 8 bases matching TRBD1. Germline V gives CDR1 SQVTM, CDR2 ANQGSEA. V lost 4 bases and J lost 3; bases outside the gene matches: 3. CDR3 length: 13 amino acids. CDR3 in amino acids: CSVGTGPTDTQYF. As DNA, the CDR3 is TGCAGCGTTGGGACAGGGCCGACAGATACGCAGTATTTT.